The clone carrying this T cell receptor beta chain was recorded a few times. Its matching antigen is unknown. These data are taken from a study of human T cells and chemical hapten exposure. Study-level information: All patients underwent weekly scalp dosing with diphenylcyclopropenone for the full roughly 22-week study.

The CDR3 sequence is 14 residues long. Germline loops: CDR1 SEHNR, CDR2 FQNEAQ (reference sequence). With 4 bases removed from V and 2 bases from J, the gap between germline ends came to 11 bases. Study-wide results and caveats: The study found expanded TCRs formed significantly more large CDR3 similarity clusters than controls. Sensitization with DPC brought no change to TCRs above 1 in 1000 in frequency.

The library tagged each cDNA molecule with unique molecular identifiers. TCRdb reprocessed the RACE reads with MiXCR, giving one entry per CDR3 protein. The table includes 150,000 to 200,000 distinct CDR3 sequences, about 25% detected once. Time point: patch test 3, about 24 weeks after DPC sensitization. Treatment here: therapeutic diphenylcyclopropenone sensitization with weekly scalp DPC. The sequencing here drew on whole blood, taken in connection with sensitization to the hapten diphenylcyclopropenone (DPC). The sequence was obtained from a middle-aged woman with alopecia areata. Some clones in this sample may be carry-over from other donors' samples. The chain combines TRBV7-9 with TRBJ1-1; the D is unclear. The CDR3 DNA reads TGTGCCAGCAGCTCCCTCCCACTTAACACTGAAGCTTTCTTT. Translation gives CASSSLPLNTEAFF.